This T cell receptor beta chain was identified in a study of HIV-infected patients and healthy controls. TCRdb ran MiXCR on the 5' RACE reads and lists one entry per CDR3 protein. The sample includes 15,000 to 20,000 distinct CDR3 sequences, roughly 18% of them seen just once. This clonotype was counted only a few times. Trimming shortened V by 1 base and J by 2 bases, and 3 bases separated the two germline ends. CDR1 is MNHNS, CDR2 SASEGT, per germline. This CDR3 is built from 14 residues. V gene TRBV6-1 combines with J gene TRBJ2-6; no definite D call. Source material: CD8+ T cells from blood. The clonotype was recovered from a human donor in good health. The CDR3 DNA is TGTGCCAGCAGTGAAGGGACTGGGGCCAACGTCCTGACTTTC. Translating gives CASSEGTGANVLTF.